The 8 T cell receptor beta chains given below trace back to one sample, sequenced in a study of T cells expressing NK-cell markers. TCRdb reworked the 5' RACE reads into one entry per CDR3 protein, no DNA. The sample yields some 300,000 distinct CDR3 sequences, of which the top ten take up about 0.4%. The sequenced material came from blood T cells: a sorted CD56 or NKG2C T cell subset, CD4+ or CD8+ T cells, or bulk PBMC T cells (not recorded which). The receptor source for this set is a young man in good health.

This CDR3 reads CASSQRQGQGQETQYF. The chain recombines TRBV4-3 with TRBJ2-5; TCRdb outputs TRBD1, but without DNA this stays unchecked. CDR1 LGHNA and CDR2 YSLEER come from the germline V gene. The CDR3 loop spans 16 amino acids.

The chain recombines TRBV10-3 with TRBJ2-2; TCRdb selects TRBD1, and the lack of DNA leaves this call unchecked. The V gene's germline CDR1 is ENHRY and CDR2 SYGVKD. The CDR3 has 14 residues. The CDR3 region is CAKTGEKTSGELFF.

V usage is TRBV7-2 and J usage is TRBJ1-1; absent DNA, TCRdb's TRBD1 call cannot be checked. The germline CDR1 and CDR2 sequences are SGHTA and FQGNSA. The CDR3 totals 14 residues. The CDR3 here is CASSRGRLNTEAFF.

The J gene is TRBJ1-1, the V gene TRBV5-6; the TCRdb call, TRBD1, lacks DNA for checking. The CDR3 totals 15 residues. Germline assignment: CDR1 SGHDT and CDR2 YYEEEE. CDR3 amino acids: CASSVRTGGNTEAFF.

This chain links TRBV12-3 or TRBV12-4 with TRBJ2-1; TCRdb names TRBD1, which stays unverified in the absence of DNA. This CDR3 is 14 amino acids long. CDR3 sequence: CASSLTDRDSEQFF.

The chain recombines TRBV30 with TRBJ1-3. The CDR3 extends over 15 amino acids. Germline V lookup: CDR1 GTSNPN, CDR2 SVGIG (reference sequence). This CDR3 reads CAWSVAGGSGNTIYF.

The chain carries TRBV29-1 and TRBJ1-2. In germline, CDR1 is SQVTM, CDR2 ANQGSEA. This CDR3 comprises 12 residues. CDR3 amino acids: CSVVQGGLSYTF.

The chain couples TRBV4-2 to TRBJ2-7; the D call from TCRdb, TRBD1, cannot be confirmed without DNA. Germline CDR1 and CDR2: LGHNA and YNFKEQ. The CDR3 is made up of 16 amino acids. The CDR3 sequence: CASSQDPRQGAYEQYF.